This T cell receptor (beta chain) comes out of a study of Graves' ophthalmopathy and Graves' hyperthyroidism. Study context: Peripheral blood was collected at initial diagnosis, before any treatment. Study-wide points: From stable hyperthyroidism, ophthalmopathy was separated by a 13-signature model with around 90% sensitivity and under 84% specificity.

Diagnostic conclusions were grounded in clinical symptoms, serum thyroxine, TRAb, thyroid ultrasound and orbital computed tomography. This clonotype has at least ten counts. The antigen is undetermined. The authors amplified TCR beta CDR3 regions, and they did so from RNA transcripts for repertoire sequencing. RT-PCR was first run with HTBI primers, then multiplex PCR in a second round. MiXCR, run by TCRdb on the multiplex PCR reads, gives a single entry per CDR3 protein. The sample lists about 340,000 distinct CDR3 sequences, roughly 17% occurring once. CDR1 and CDR2 from the germline V gene are DFQATT and SNEGSKA (reference sequence). The J segment lost 0 bases and the V segment lost 5 bases, leaving 2 bases of the junction unmatched. The CDR3 runs to 13 residues.

What was sequenced was peripheral blood. The J gene is TRBJ2-5, the V gene TRBV20-1, with TRBD1 matching 8 bases. This receptor was identified in an adult man with Graves' ophthalmopathy. The CDR3, as DNA: TGCAGTGCTGGACAGGGAAACCAAGAGACCCAGTACTTC. Amino acid sequence: CSAGQGNQETQYF.